This T cell receptor (beta chain) was profiled in a study of brain metastases from non-small cell lung cancer. The germline CDR1 and CDR2 sequences are LNHNV and YYDKDF (reference sequence). V was trimmed by 0 bases and J by 0 bases, leaving 18 bases between them. The CDR3 sequence is 18 residues long. Produced via immunoSEQ multiplex PCR; TCRdb's table is partial and in-frame only. This table has a few thousand clones, 70% to 90% appearing once. The sequenced sample was primary lung tumor tissue. The chain is built from TRBV15 and TRBJ2-7; maybe TRBD1 (6 bases). The origin of this receptor is a donor at least 40 years old with non-small cell lung cancer. CDR3 DNA: TGTGCCACCAGCAGAGATCCCCCAGGCAGGGGCCGCTCCTACGAGCAGTACTTC. Its protein is CATSRDPPGRGRSYEQYF.